This TCR beta chain emerged from a study of neurological immune-mediated disorders (dated by TCRdb to between 2018 and 2021). At the level of the whole study: Among the 34 multiple sclerosis patients, relapsing-remitting MS accounted for 31 and secondary progressive MS accounted for 3. Peripheral blood TCR-beta repertoires from HTLV-I-associated myelopathy (HAM/TSP) patients, multiple sclerosis patients and healthy controls were compared by UMI-based sequencing. The approximately 110 TCR-beta libraries covered PBMC samples along with longitudinal samples, technical triplicates, and paired sorted CD4+ and CD8+ T-cell subsets. The cohort included approximately 70 subjects: around 15 with HAM/TSP, around 35 with multiple sclerosis, and around 20 healthy controls.

Paper-wide results and their limitations: In a phylogenetic analysis, the repertoires of 18 out of 34 MS patients fell into a single cluster of related CDR3 sequences, pointing to a possible signature at the repertoire level. TCR clonal expansion was highest in HAM/TSP patients and lowest in MS patients, with MS patients falling below even healthy controls. No association of the MS cluster with clinical or MRI features was observed, and the need for larger cohorts was stated by the authors. No identical CDR3 amino acid sequences were shared among expanded clones across subjects, suggesting private TCR-beta repertoires in all groups.

Unsorted PBMC libraries were generated from 2 million PBMCs stored in RNAlater at -80 °C until RNA extraction. Multiple sclerosis patients were enrolled in a US clinical protocol under which disease progression was evaluated by magnetic resonance imaging. PBMCs were separated from peripheral blood using Ficoll-Hypaque density gradient centrifugation and then cryopreserved in liquid nitrogen. In the germline V gene (reference sequence), CDR1 corresponds to DFQATT and CDR2 to SNEGSKA. The junction shows trimming of 3 bases on V and 7 bases on J, plus 13 bases between the germline ends. Spanning cysteine to phenylalanine, the CDR3 consists of 13 amino acids. The read is trimmed to its CDR3 DNA, 39 bases read in frame from base 1. This clonotype was seen ten or more times. No antigen is known for it. Per-base qualities were not stored, and no clone one base away is much larger. cDNA was synthesized by template-switch 5'RACE using a primer with a 10-nucleotide random unique molecular identifier that tagged each TCR transcript. Each sequencing run produced over 180 million TCR-beta sequences covering 15-18 subjects. The RNeasy kit was used for extraction of total RNA. The KAPA Real-time Library Amplification kit was used to amplify TCR-beta VDJ regions with primers for the TCR constant region and the 5'RACE anchor. Sample indexes and Illumina adaptors were added in a first PCR, after which library yield was increased in a second PCR. After Ampure bead purification, the TCR product of roughly 650 bp was size-selected on a 2% E-gel SizeSelection system. Before pooling, library quality was assessed on a Bioanalyzer, concentration was determined with Qubit, and library quantification was performed with the Kapa Library Quantification kit. Paired-end 2 x 150 bp sequencing of the libraries was performed on an Illumina HiSeq 2500. To increase sequence diversity, about 25-30% phiX was spiked into each library pool. The study's own analysis went as follows. The quality-filtered reads were processed with the UMI-based MiGEC pipeline, whose error correction step removed more than 80% of the raw TCR sequences. VDJ genes were aligned to IMGT germline references, and clonotypes were defined by unique CDR3 amino acid sequence plus V-J genes. Clonal expansion, Shannon diversity, and CDR3 relatedness (CalcPairwiseDistances, ClusterSamples) were evaluated with VDJtools, and phylogenetic trees were built with CLCbio workbench. Clones with at least 8 unique UMIs were defined as expanded, with this threshold being based on coefficient-of-variation modelling across technical triplicates. TCRdb took the public reads, trimmed them with fastp at Q25, ran MiXCR for clone calling and kept in-frame beta chains. Each record represents a unique CDR3 protein, reported with the most common genes and DNA among its rows. The V and J calls and clone size come from TCRdb's table, not from the authors' own analysis. This sample has some 66,000 distinct CDR3 sequences in its table, and less than 5.5% of those were observed once. The top ten constitute about 6.9% of the sample.

The clonotype originates from a man aged 25 to 40 with multiple sclerosis. Sequenced: PBMCs. The V and J genes are TRBV20-1 and TRBJ2-1; TRBD2 could be the D gene, as 5 bases match. The CDR3 corresponds to CSASDAPGNEQFF. The sequenced DNA is TGCAGTGCTAGCGACGCCCCGGGGAATGAGCAGTTCTTC.